These T cell receptor beta chains were read from a single sample in a study of cytomegalovirus exposure and HLA in healthy donors. Only in-frame clones appear in the TCRdb table, and some are missing; sequencing was by immunoSEQ multiplex PCR. Here the sample spans about 170,000 clones, approximately 78% being singletons. The sample comprised PBMCs. These TCRs come from a girl aged 2-15 years in good health and CMV-seropositive. Each CDR3 is given with its conserved first and last residue. Fields, in order: V gene, J gene, CDR3 protein.

v_gene: TRBV29-1; j_gene: TRBJ2-3; CDR3aa: CSAPGMDTQYF
v_gene: TRBV15; j_gene: TRBJ1-1; CDR3aa: CATAPYRGPRAEAFF
v_gene: TRBV6-5; j_gene: TRBJ1-3; CDR3aa: CASSSGRTGNTIYF
v_gene: TRBV5-1; j_gene: TRBJ1-1; CDR3aa: CASSLVHGTEAFF
v_gene: TRBV27; j_gene: TRBJ2-3; CDR3aa: CASVRERKTDTQYF
v_gene: TRBV18; j_gene: TRBJ2-5; CDR3aa: CASSPSPEETQYF
v_gene: TRBV4-1; j_gene: TRBJ1-3; CDR3aa: CASSQVGRWGGSTGNTIYF
v_gene: TRBV7-9; j_gene: TRBJ1-3; CDR3aa: CASSLAQTGFGNTIYF
v_gene: TRBV7-9; j_gene: TRBJ1-1; CDR3aa: CASSSRGVNTEAFF
v_gene: TRBV9; j_gene: TRBJ1-1; CDR3aa: CASSESGKNTEAFF
v_gene: TRBV29-1; j_gene: TRBJ2-1; CDR3aa: CSVALLEGHNEQFF
v_gene: TRBV18; j_gene: TRBJ2-5; CDR3aa: CASSPSQETQYF
v_gene: TRBV30; j_gene: TRBJ1-2; CDR3aa: CAWSREGPGYTF
v_gene: TRBV28; j_gene: TRBJ2-2; CDR3aa: CASSQLGWRRGHLLLFF
v_gene: TRBV4-1; j_gene: TRBJ2-1; CDR3aa: CASSQRSDSEQFF
v_gene: TRBV5-6; j_gene: TRBJ1-3; CDR3aa: CASSSLKATSGNTIYF
v_gene: TRBV6-1; j_gene: TRBJ2-2; CDR3aa: CASSDAGTGSGELFF
v_gene: TRBV6-4; j_gene: TRBJ1-4; CDR3aa: CASSPSGTGNEKLFF
v_gene: TRBV28; j_gene: TRBJ1-5; CDR3aa: CASSTRTGSWQPQHF
v_gene: TRBV4-1; j_gene: TRBJ2-2; CDR3aa: CASRSFRDSNTGELFF
v_gene: TRBV5-1; j_gene: TRBJ1-2; CDR3aa: CASSFGQDSGYTF
v_gene: TRBV27; j_gene: TRBJ2-6; CDR3aa: CASSFSGANVLTF
v_gene: TRBV7-9; j_gene: TRBJ2-5; CDR3aa: CASSLAGAGDETQYF
v_gene: TRBV5-4; j_gene: TRBJ2-7; CDR3aa: CASSLAGGPYEQYF
v_gene: TRBV30; j_gene: TRBJ1-6; CDR3aa: CAWSVETGNSPLHF
v_gene: TRBV30; j_gene: TRBJ1-4; CDR3aa: CAWSVPGNEKLFF
v_gene: TRBV29-1; j_gene: TRBJ2-2; CDR3aa: CSVSDRPNTGELFF
v_gene: TRBV27; j_gene: TRBJ2-7; CDR3aa: CASSFSTGYEQYF
v_gene: TRBV5-4; j_gene: TRBJ2-2; CDR3aa: CASSFSSGTSRTGELFF
v_gene: TRBV28; j_gene: TRBJ2-7; CDR3aa: CASSLRGLAGPTYEQYF
v_gene: TRBV9; j_gene: TRBJ1-2; CDR3aa: CASSEGSGSPYGYTF
v_gene: TRBV14; j_gene: TRBJ1-4; CDR3aa: CASTPGGRAEKLFF